This T cell receptor (beta chain) was obtained from a study of T cells in tumors after PD-1 blockade. Background on the study: Patients received pembrolizumab 200 mg every 3 weeks or cemiplimab 350 mg every 2 weeks. During anti-PD-1 treatment, some patients continued daily vismodegib 150 mg. Blood samples averaged around 110,000 templates (range about 23,000-280,000) and 36,536 unique clonotypes.

Profiled with immunoSEQ multiplex PCR; TCRdb holds only in-frame clones, not every one. The sample consists of around 49,000 clones, 81% of them appearing once. V trimming: 3 bases; J trimming: 6 bases; junction bases outside the gene matches: 8. Germline lookup yields CDR1 MRHNA and CDR2 SNTAGT. The CDR3 covers 15 residues. Input was roughly 600 ng to 6,004 ng of genomic DNA from tumor or blood. The source is a human donor with basal cell carcinoma. This specimen was PBMCs, taken before anti-PD-1 treatment. V is TRBV6-4 and J is TRBJ2-1, with 7 bases fitting TRBD1. CDR3 DNA: TGTGCCAGCAGTGATCCGGGACAGATGCTCAATGAGCAGTTCTTC. This sequence encodes CASSDPGQMLNEQFF.